This note documents a single T cell receptor (beta chain) sequence. Original methodology: Quantification of nucleated cells was approximated via reference gene primer amplification. Assay used: immunoSEQ multiplex PCR; TCRdb lists only in-frame clones, some missing. V, J and clone size derive from that table, while D and trimming were established from the DNA sequence. This sample yields a few hundred thousand clones, of which about 90% are seen a single time; about 8% belongs to the top ten. Germline CDR1 SGHRS, CDR2 YFSETQ. CDR3 size: 14 residues. Trimming stripped 5 bases from V and 0 bases from J, with 9 bases between. The data stem from a study of blood T cell repertoires in COVID-19. Study at large: Researchers got acute and convalescent COVID-19 samples from the United States, Italy and Spain. PBMCs, B-cell-depleted T cells, or T cells provided the cDNA or gDNA that made up the material.

Material: peripheral blood. The rearrangement links TRBV5-1 to TRBJ1-5; no clear D gene. This TCR was recovered from a woman between 45 and 60 years old who had recovered from COVID-19. As DNA, the CDR3 is TGCGCCAGCAGTCCTTTCGGTAGCAATCAGCCCCAGCATTTT. It translates to CASSPFGSNQPQHF.